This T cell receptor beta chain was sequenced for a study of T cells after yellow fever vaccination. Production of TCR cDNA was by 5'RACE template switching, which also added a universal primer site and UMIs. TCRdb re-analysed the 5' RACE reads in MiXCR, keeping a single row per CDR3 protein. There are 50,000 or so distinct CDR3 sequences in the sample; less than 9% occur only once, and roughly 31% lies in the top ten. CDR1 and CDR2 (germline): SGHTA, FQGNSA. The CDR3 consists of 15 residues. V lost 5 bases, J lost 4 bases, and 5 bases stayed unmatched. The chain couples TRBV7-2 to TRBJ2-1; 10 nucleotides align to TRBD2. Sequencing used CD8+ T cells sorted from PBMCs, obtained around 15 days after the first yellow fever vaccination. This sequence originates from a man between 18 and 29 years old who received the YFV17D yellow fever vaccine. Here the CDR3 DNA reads TGTGCCAGCAGCGCCATAGCGGGGGGATACAATGAGCAGTTCTTC. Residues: CASSAIAGGYNEQFF.